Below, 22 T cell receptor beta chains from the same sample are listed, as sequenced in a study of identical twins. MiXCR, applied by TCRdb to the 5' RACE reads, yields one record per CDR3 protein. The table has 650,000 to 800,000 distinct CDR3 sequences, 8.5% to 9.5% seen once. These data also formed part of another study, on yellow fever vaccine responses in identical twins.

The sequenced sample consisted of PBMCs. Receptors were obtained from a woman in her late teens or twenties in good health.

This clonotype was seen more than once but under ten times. The CDR3 region is CASSPDNYSNQPQHF. The CDR3 bases are TGTGCCAGCAGCCCCGACAACTATAGCAATCAGCCCCAGCATTTT. V and J are TRBV7-8 and TRBJ1-5; D is unresolved. The CDR3 has 15 residues. V lost 5 bases, J lost 0 bases, and 11 bases lay in between. Germline CDR1 SGHVS, CDR2 FQNEAQ.

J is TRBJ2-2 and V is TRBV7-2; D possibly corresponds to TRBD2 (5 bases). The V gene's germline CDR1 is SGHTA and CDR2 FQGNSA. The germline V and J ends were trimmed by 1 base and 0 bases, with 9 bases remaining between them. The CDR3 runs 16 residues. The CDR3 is CASSLEAGSNTGELFF. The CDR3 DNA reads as TGTGCCAGCAGCTTAGAGGCGGGTTCGAACACCGGGGAGCTGTTTTTT.

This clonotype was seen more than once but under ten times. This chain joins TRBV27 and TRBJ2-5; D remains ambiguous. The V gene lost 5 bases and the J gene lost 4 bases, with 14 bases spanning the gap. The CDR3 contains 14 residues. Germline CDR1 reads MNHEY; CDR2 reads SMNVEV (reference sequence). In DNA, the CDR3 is TGTGCCAGCAGTCCGAGAAGCGACGCAGAGACCCAGTACTTC. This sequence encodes CASSPRSDAETQYF.

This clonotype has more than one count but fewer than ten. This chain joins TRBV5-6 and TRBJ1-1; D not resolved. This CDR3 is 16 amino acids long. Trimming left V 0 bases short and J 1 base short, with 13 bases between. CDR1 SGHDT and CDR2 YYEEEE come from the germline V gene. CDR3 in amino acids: CASSLVGGKSNTEAFF. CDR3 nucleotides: TGTGCCAGCAGCTTGGTTGGAGGGAAATCGAACACTGAAGCTTTCTTT.

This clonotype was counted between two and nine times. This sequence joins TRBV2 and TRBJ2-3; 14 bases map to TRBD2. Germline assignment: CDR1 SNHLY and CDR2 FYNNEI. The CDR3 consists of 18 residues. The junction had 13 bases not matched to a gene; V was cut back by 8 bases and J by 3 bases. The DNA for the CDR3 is TGTGCCAGCGTAGGACTAGCGGGGGGCCTAACGGTGACAGATACGCAGTATTTT. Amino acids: CASVGLAGGLTVTDTQYF.

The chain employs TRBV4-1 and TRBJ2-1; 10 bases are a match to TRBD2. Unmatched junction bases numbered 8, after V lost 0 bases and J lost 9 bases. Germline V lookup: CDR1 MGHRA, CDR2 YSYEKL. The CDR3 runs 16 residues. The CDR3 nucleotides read TGCGCCAGCAGCCAAGAACCAGCGGGAGGGCCTAGTGAGCAGTTCTTC. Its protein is CASSQEPAGGPSEQFF.

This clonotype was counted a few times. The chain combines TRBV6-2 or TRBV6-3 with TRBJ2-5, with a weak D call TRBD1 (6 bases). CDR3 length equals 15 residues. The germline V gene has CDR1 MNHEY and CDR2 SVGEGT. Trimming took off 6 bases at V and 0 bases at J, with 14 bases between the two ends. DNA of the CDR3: TGTGCCAGCAGCACTCCGGGACACCACCAAGAGACCCAGTACTTC. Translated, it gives CASSTPGHHQETQYF.

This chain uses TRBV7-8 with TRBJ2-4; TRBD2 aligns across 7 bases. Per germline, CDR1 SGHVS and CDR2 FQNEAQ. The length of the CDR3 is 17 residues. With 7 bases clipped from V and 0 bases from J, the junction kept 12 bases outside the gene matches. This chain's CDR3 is CASTAGAGSLAKNIQYF. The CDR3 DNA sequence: TGTGCCAGCACCGCGGGAGCGGGTTCGTTAGCCAAAAACATTCAGTACTTC.

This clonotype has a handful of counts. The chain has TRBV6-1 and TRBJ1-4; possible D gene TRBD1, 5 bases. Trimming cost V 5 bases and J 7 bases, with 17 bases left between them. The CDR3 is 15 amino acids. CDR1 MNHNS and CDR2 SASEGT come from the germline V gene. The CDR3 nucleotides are TGTGCCAGCAGTCCGCGGGGGTGGGGTAGTGAAAAACTGTTTTTT. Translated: CASSPRGWGSEKLFF.

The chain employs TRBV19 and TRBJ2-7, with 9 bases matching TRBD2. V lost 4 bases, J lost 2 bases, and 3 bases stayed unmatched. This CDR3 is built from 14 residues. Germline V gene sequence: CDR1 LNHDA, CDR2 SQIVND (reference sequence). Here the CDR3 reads CASSNLAGTYEQYF. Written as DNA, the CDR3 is TGTGCCAGTAGTAACCTAGCGGGAACCTACGAGCAGTACTTC.

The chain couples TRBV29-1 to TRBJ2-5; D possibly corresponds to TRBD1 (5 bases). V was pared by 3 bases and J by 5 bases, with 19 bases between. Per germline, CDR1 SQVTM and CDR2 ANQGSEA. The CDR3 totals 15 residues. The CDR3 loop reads CSVDWGLEVVETQYF. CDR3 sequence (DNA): TGCAGCGTTGACTGGGGCTTGGAAGTAGTGGAGACCCAGTACTTC.

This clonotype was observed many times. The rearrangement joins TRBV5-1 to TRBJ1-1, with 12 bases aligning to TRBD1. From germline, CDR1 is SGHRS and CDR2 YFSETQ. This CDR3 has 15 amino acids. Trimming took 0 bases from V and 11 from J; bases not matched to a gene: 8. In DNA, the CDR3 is TGCGCCAGCAGCTTGGGAGGGACAGGGGGCGCGGAGGCTTTCTTT. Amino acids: CASSLGGTGGAEAFF. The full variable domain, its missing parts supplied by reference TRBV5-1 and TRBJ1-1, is KAGVTQTPRYLIKTRGQQVTLSCSPISGHRSVSWYQQTPGQGLQFLFEYFSETQRNKGNFPGRFSGRQFSNSRSEMNVSTLELGDSALYLCASSLGGTGGAEAFFGQGTRLTVV.

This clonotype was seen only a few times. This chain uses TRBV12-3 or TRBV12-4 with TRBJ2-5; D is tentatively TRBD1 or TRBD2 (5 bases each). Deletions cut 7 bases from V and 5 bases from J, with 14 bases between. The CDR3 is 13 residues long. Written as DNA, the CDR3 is TGTGCCAGCACTCTGGGGGTCGGGGAGACCCAGTACTTC. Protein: CASTLGVGETQYF.

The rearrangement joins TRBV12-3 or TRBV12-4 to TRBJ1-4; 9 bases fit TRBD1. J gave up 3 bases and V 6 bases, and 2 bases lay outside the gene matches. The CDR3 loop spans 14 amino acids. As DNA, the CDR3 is TGTGCCAGCAGATGGACAGGGGCTAATGAAAAACTGTTTTTT. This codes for CASRWTGANEKLFF.

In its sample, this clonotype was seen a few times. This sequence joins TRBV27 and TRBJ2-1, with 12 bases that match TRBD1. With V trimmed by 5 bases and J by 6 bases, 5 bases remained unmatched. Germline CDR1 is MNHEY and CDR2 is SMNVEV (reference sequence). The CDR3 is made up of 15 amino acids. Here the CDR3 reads CASSTGTGGVNEQFF. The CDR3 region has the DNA TGTGCCAGCAGTACCGGGACAGGGGGCGTCAATGAGCAGTTCTTC.

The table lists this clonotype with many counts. The CDR3 region has the DNA TGTGCCACCAGCAGGGCCCTACAAGAGACCCAGTACTTC. As protein: CATSRALQETQYF. This chain uses TRBV15 with TRBJ2-5; D ambiguous. This CDR3 spans 13 amino acids. Trimming stripped 3 bases from V and 2 bases from J, with 7 bases between. Germline assignment: CDR1 LNHNV and CDR2 YYDKDF (reference sequence).

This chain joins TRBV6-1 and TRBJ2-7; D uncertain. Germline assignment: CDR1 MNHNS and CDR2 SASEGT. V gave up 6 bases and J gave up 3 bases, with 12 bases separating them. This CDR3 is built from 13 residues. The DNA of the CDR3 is TGTGCCAGCAGAAAAGGCAGATACTACGAGCAGTACTTC. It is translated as CASRKGRYYEQYF.

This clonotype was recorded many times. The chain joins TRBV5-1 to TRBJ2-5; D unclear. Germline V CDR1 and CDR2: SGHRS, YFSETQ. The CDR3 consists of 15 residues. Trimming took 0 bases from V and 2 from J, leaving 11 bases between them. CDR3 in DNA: TGCGCCAGCAGCTTGGAAGGATATCCACAAGAGACCCAGTACTTC. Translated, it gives CASSLEGYPQETQYF.

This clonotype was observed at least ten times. The CDR3 bases are TGTGCCAGCAGTAATTGGGGACTAGAGGCTGAGCAGTTCTTC. Protein: CASSNWGLEAEQFF. The chain carries TRBV28 and TRBJ2-1; 8 bases are a match to TRBD2. Trimming cost V 5 bases and J 9 bases; bases outside gene matches: 9. The CDR3 extends over 14 amino acids. Germline assignment: CDR1 MDHEN and CDR2 SYDVKM.

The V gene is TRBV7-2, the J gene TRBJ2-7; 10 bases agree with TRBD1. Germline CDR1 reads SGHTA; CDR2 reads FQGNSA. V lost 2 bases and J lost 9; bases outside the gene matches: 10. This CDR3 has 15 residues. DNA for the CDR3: TGTGCCAGCAGCTTACCTTCGGGACAGGGGCGCGTGCAGTACTTC. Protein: CASSLPSGQGRVQYF.

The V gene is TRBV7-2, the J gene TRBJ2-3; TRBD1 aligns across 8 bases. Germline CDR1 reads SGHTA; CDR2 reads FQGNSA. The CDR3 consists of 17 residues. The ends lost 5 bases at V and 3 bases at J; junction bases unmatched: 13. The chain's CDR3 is CASSPTGTGGGTDTQYF. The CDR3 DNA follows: TGTGCCAGCAGCCCAACCGGGACAGGAGGGGGTACAGATACGCAGTATTTT.

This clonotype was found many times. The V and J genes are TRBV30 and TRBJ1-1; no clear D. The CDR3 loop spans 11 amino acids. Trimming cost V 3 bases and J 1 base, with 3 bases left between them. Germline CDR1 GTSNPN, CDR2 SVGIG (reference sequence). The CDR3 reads CAWRQNTEAFF. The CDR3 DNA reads TGTGCCTGGAGACAGAACACTGAAGCTTTCTTT.